This T cell receptor (beta chain) appears in the sequencing data of a study of blood T cell repertoires in COVID-19 (TCRdb year 2020). About the investigation overall: The collaborator samples originated in the United States, Italy and Spain and spanned the acute and convalescent phases of COVID-19. The material from the prospective study consisted of cDNA or gDNA derived from T cells, B-cell-depleted T cells, or PBMCs. Subjects who had been exposed to COVID-19, were actively infected with it, or had recovered from it provided the deeply sampled blood TCRbeta repertoires that made up the dataset. The repertoires were released in a freely available public database meant as a resource for research on the immune response to SARS-CoV-2. Samples came from the ongoing ImmuneRACE study (first 160 participants) plus 1,254 subjects from 6 global collaborators. A de-identified subject ID, COVID-19 status, age in years and sex were almost always included in the sample metadata. HLA class I and class II types, where available, came from metadata supplied by the sample provider rather than from assay-based typing.

Broader findings and caveats from the paper: How much clinical and demographic metadata was included differed by source and by participant, and the metadata was provided uncurated.

Turning to this clone: Its specific antigen is unknown. Within one base of it there is no much larger clone, and no base qualities were kept.

The immunoSEQ Assay, a bias-controlled multiplex PCR, was used to amplify TCRbeta CDR3 regions from genomic DNA. On the study's bioinformatics: Within the assay, amplification of reference gene primers was used to estimate how many nucleated cells each sample contained. To quantify the absolute abundance of each unique TCRbeta CDR3 rearrangement, sequence reads were collapsed and filtered. For each sample, productive Simpson clonality was calculated as the square root of Simpson's diversity index across productive rearrangements. TCRdb limited this immuneACCESS table to in-frame rearrangements with V and J called. A share of clones is missing; checked studies link under half to unresolved V genes, and the rest is unexplained. V, J and clone size reflect that table, while D and trimming were determined from the DNA. Counted in this sample were roughly 230,000 clones; around 87% of them appeared once. The leading ten clones occupy 2.1% of the sample.

One collaborating source in Seattle enrolled patients while the patients were actively infected and followed the patients over time throughout the course of disease. Each collaborating institution followed its own protocols to collect whole blood in K2EDTA tubes. For TCRbeta analysis, collaborators shipped samples as frozen whole blood, isolated PBMCs, or DNA extracted from either of those sample types. At the junction V is shortened by 6 bases and J by 3 bases; bases outside the gene matches: 7. From the germline V gene, CDR1 is SNHLY and CDR2 is FYNNEI. The CDR3, from cysteine to phenylalanine, totals 15 residues. Only CDR3 DNA is held: 45 bases, read in frame from base 1.

Sequencing was done on a sample of peripheral blood. The source of this sequence is a woman aged 55-69 years with COVID-19, enrolled during active disease. The chain joins TRBV2 to TRBJ2-1, and TRBD2 matches 8 of the central bases. The nucleotide sequence is given as TGTGCCAGCAGCGGGGGGGCTAGAAACTACAATGAGCAGTTCTTC. This codes for CASSGGARNYNEQFF. Reference TRBV2 and TRBJ2-1 genes cover what lies past the CDR3, so the full variable domain is EPEVTQTPSHQVTQMGQEVILRCVPISNHLYFYWYRQILGQKVEFLVSFYNNEISEKSEIFDDQFSVERPDGSNFTLKIRSTKLEDSAMYFCASSGGARNYNEQFFGPGTRLTVL.